A selection of T cell receptor beta chains follows, all from one sample in a study of T-cell memory formation after mild COVID-19. Each CDR3 protein is one row after TCRdb ran MiXCR on the 5' RACE reads. The table shows about 320,000 distinct CDR3 sequences, with 14% occurring only once. The sample was PBMCs or a T cell subset sorted from them (not recorded which). These receptors were collected from a young man who had mild COVID-19 (a few samples of this study predate the infection). Cell type and time point are not known. CDR3s include the opening cysteine and the closing phenylalanine or tryptophan. The D gene is left open where the match is weak. Only part of the rows carry a size: once, few, many, or a class if the clone is expanded.

D: TRBD1
size: NA
V: TRBV27
J: TRBJ1-5
CDR3: CASSLSGGTANQPQHF
DNA: TGTGCCAGCAGTTTATCGGGGGGGACAGCTAATCAGCCCCAGCATTTT

D: NA
size: few
V: TRBV21-1
J: TRBJ2-1
CDR3: CASSNEGGVGGEQFF
DNA: TGTGCCAGCAGCAATGAGGGTGGGGTAGGTGGTGAGCAGTTCTTC

D: NA
size: few
V: TRBV27
J: TRBJ1-6
CDR3: CASSVRGAGSPLHF
DNA: TGTGCCAGCAGTGTCCGGGGGGCTGGTTCACCCCTCCACTTT

D: TRBD1
size: few
V: TRBV2
J: TRBJ2-5
CDR3: CASSATGGTQTQYF
DNA: TGTGCCAGCAGTGCAACAGGGGGCACTCAGACCCAGTACTTC

D: NA
size: few
V: TRBV27
J: TRBJ2-1
CDR3: CASNPRGYSYNEQFF
DNA: TGTGCCAGCAATCCAAGAGGCTACTCCTACAATGAGCAGTTCTTC

D: NA
size: NA
V: TRBV25-1
J: TRBJ1-1
CDR3: CASSENLIGRREAFF
DNA: TGTGCCAGCAGTGAAAATCTAATAGGCAGACGTGAAGCTTTCTTT

D: NA
size: few
V: TRBV30
J: TRBJ2-1
CDR3: CAWSKSYNEQFF
DNA: TGTGCCTGGAGTAAGTCCTACAATGAGCAGTTCTTC

D: TRBD1
size: few
V: TRBV5-1
J: TRBJ1-1
CDR3: CASSPGQGNAEAFF
DNA: TGCGCCAGCAGCCCCGGACAGGGGAACGCTGAAGCTTTCTTT

D: NA
size: NA
V: TRBV18
J: TRBJ1-2
CDR3: CASSPGPEYGYTF
DNA: TGTGCCAGCTCACCGGGACCCGAGTATGGCTACACCTTC

D: NA
size: NA
V: TRBV6-2/TRBV6-3
J: TRBJ1-3
CDR3: CASRETQGSGNTIYF
DNA: TGTGCCAGCAGAGAGACCCAAGGCTCTGGAAACACCATATATTTT

D: TRBD1
size: NA
V: TRBV6-1
J: TRBJ1-1
CDR3: CASSVDRGNTEAFF
DNA: TGTGCCAGCAGTGTGGACAGGGGAAACACTGAAGCTTTCTTT

D: NA
size: NA
V: TRBV10-3
J: TRBJ1-2
CDR3: CAISESQGDYGYTF
DNA: TGTGCCATCAGTGAATCGCAGGGCGACTATGGCTACACCTTC

D: NA
size: NA
V: TRBV24-1
J: TRBJ1-5
CDR3: CATSDGGQPQHF
DNA: TGTGCCACCAGTGATGGGGGGCAGCCCCAGCATTTT

D: NA
size: NA
V: TRBV12-3/TRBV12-4
J: TRBJ2-3
CDR3: CASIAVTDTQYF
DNA: TGTGCCAGCATAGCAGTCACAGATACGCAGTATTTT

D: NA
size: NA
V: TRBV19
J: TRBJ1-6
CDR3: CASSGSGNSPLHF
DNA: TGTGCCAGTAGTGGATCAGGGAATTCACCCCTCCACTTT

D: TRBD1
size: NA
V: TRBV7-9
J: TRBJ1-2
CDR3: CASSLQGGRYGYTF
DNA: TGTGCCAGCAGCTTACAGGGGGGAAGGTATGGCTACACCTTC

D: TRBD1
size: few
V: TRBV20-1
J: TRBJ1-2
CDR3: CSARETGGYGYTF
DNA: TGCAGTGCTAGAGAGACAGGGGGCTATGGCTACACCTTC

D: NA
size: NA
V: TRBV2
J: TRBJ2-7
CDR3: CASSTVGYEQYF
DNA: TGTGCCAGCAGCACCGTGGGGTACGAGCAGTACTTC

D: NA
size: NA
V: TRBV12-3/TRBV12-4
J: TRBJ2-5
CDR3: CASSFVGGALYQETQYF
DNA: TGTGCCAGCAGTTTTGTCGGGGGAGCACTATACCAAGAGACCCAGTACTTC

D: TRBD2
size: NA
V: TRBV5-1
J: TRBJ2-1
CDR3: CASSLTSGGGNEQFF
DNA: TGCGCCAGCAGCTTGACTAGCGGAGGGGGGAATGAGCAGTTCTTC

D: TRBD1
size: few
V: TRBV6-5
J: TRBJ2-1
CDR3: CASSYSPGTGMKQFF
DNA: TGTGCCAGCAGTTACTCGCCCGGGACAGGGATGAAGCAGTTCTTC

D: NA
size: few
V: TRBV28
J: TRBJ1-1
CDR3: CASSLRLPEAFF
DNA: TGTGCCAGCAGTTTAAGGTTGCCCGAAGCTTTCTTT

D: NA
size: NA
V: TRBV28
J: TRBJ1-2
CDR3: CASSASRGGIYGYTF
DNA: TGTGCCAGCAGTGCCTCCAGGGGCGGTATCTATGGCTACACCTTC

D: NA
size: NA
V: TRBV7-2
J: TRBJ2-3
CDR3: CASSLRGRGADTQYF
DNA: TGTGCCAGCAGCTTAAGGGGAAGAGGGGCAGATACGCAGTATTTT

D: NA
size: NA
V: TRBV6-2/TRBV6-3
J: TRBJ2-3
CDR3: CASSWDGDTQYF
DNA: TGTGCCAGCAGTTGGGACGGAGATACGCAGTATTTT

D: NA
size: few
V: TRBV7-6
J: TRBJ1-4
CDR3: CASSLFVGGSNEKLFF
DNA: TGTGCCAGCAGCTTATTCGTCGGGGGTTCTAATGAAAAACTGTTTTTT

D: NA
size: NA
V: TRBV7-2
J: TRBJ1-5
CDR3: CASSFMGSNQPQHF
DNA: TGTGCCAGCAGCTTCATGGGCTCGAATCAGCCCCAGCATTTT

D: NA
size: NA
V: TRBV12-5
J: TRBJ2-1
CDR3: CASGFSYNEQFF
DNA: TGTGCTAGTGGTTTTAGCTACAATGAGCAGTTCTTC

D: TRBD1
size: NA
V: TRBV12-3/TRBV12-4
J: TRBJ2-7
CDR3: CASSQQGSYEQYF
DNA: TGTGCCAGCAGCCAACAGGGGAGCTACGAGCAGTACTTC

D: TRBD1
size: few
V: TRBV6-1
J: TRBJ2-3
CDR3: CASSEVDRGYFHTQYF
DNA: TGTGCCAGCAGTGAAGTTGACAGGGGGTATTTCCATACGCAGTATTTT

D: NA
size: few
V: TRBV20-1
J: TRBJ1-1
CDR3: CSAGKTGLNTEAFF
DNA: TGCAGTGCTGGTAAAACAGGGCTCAACACTGAAGCTTTCTTT

D: TRBD2
size: NA
V: TRBV20-1
J: TRBJ2-2
CDR3: CSALKRGHTGELFF
DNA: TGCAGTGCGCTCAAGCGGGGCCACACCGGGGAGCTGTTTTTT